This T cell receptor beta chain originates from a study of chemoradiotherapy in HPV16-positive cancers. In the study overall: Functional T-cell assays on a couple of HPV16-positive patients' cells defined candidate HPV-specific clones and common TCR motifs.

The table came from immunoSEQ multiplex PCR; TCRdb's copy has only in-frame clones and leaves some out. The sample yields some 29,000 clones, 93% seen once. Study findings and constraints: During treatment, candidate HPV-specific clones and E7-related motifs expanded in tumor.

J gave up 5 bases and V 3 bases, and 11 bases lay outside the gene matches. The length of the CDR3 is 16 residues. Germline V lookup: CDR1 LNHDA, CDR2 SQIVND (reference sequence). A remark on this clone: Its target is not known.

Repertoires were sampled repeatedly during chemoradiotherapy. The rearrangement links TRBV19 to TRBJ2-7; 9 bases map to TRBD2. The source is a human donor with HPV-associated anogenital cancer. The starting material was blood, obtained from a patient who underwent chemoradiotherapy. This CDR3 reads CASSMRGGHGVDEQYF. CDR3 in DNA: TGTGCCAGTAGTATGCGGGGGGGCCACGGGGTCGACGAGCAGTACTTC.